These 10 T cell receptor beta chains were all obtained from the same sample, sequenced in a study of blood T cells in healthy people across ages. PCR was performed a second time for 7 to 11 cycles using a sample-barcoded 5' primer and a J-beta primer mix. TCRdb ran MiXCR on the 5' RACE reads and lists one entry per CDR3 protein. The sample holds some 900,000 distinct CDR3 sequences, roughly 50% seen once. The sample comprised blood. Receptors were obtained from a man aged 25-45 years in good health.

The chain is built from TRBV7-9 and TRBJ2-3, with 10 bases matching TRBD2. V shed 5 bases, J shed 2 bases, and the junction held 10 bases outside the gene matches. This CDR3 is built from 17 residues. Per germline, CDR1 SEHNR and CDR2 FQNEAQ (reference sequence). CDR3 sequence reads: CASSPSLAGGVTDTQYF. The CDR3 DNA reads as TGTGCCAGCAGCCCCTCCTTAGCGGGGGGCGTCACAGATACGCAGTATTTT. Looking up the rest from reference TRBV7-9 and TRBJ2-3 gives the full variable domain: DTGVSQNPRHKITKRGQNVTFRCDPISEHNRLYWYRQTLGQGPEFLTYFQNEAQLEKSRLLSDRFSAERPKGSFSTLEIQRTEQGDSAMYLCASSPSLAGGVTDTQYFGPGTRLTVL.

A remark on this clonotype: A junction boundary mismatches the germline segment, possibly from a read error. The chain links TRBV7-7 to TRBJ2-1, with a tentative D call TRBD2 (6 bases). Germline V gene data show CDR1 as SSHAT and CDR2 as FNYEAQ (reference sequence). This CDR3 spans 15 amino acids. The CDR3 is CASSLGESGGNEQFF. Here the CDR3 DNA reads TGTGCTAGCAGCTTAGGAGAGTCCGGGGGTAATGAGCAGTTCTTC.

This clonotype has more than one count but fewer than ten. As DNA, the CDR3 is TGTGCCAGCAGCCAAGGTGTCGGGGGGTCCTACGAGCAGTACTTC. Translating gives CASSQGVGGSYEQYF. The V call is TRBV3-1, the J call TRBJ2-7; 7 bases are a match to TRBD2. Unmatched junction bases numbered 4, after V lost 1 base and J lost 1 base. Germline V lookup: CDR1 LGHDT, CDR2 YNNKEL (reference sequence). This CDR3 region has 15 residues.

The chain uses TRBV4-2 and TRBJ2-6; D remains unclear. Trimming left V 0 bases short and J 0 bases short, with 9 bases between. CDR1 LGHNA and CDR2 YNFKEQ come from the germline V gene. This CDR3 contains 17 residues. The CDR3, as DNA: TGTGCCAGCAGCCAAGATAACACAGTCTCTGGGGCCAACGTCCTGACTTTC. Residues: CASSQDNTVSGANVLTF.

This clonotype has a handful of counts. J is TRBJ1-2 and V is TRBV5-6; 9 bases match TRBD1. Germline loops: CDR1 SGHDT, CDR2 YYEEEE. Unmatched junction bases numbered 7, after V lost 3 bases and J lost 4 bases. The CDR3 sequence is 15 residues long. The CDR3 protein is CASSSFGGQGYGYTF. The CDR3, as DNA: TGTGCCAGCAGCTCCTTCGGGGGACAGGGCTATGGCTACACCTTC.

The rearrangement links TRBV29-1 to TRBJ2-1; possibly TRBD1 for D (6 bases). The CDR3 consists of 12 residues. With 5 bases removed from V and 6 bases from J, the gap between germline ends came to 11 bases. Germline loops: CDR1 SQVTM, CDR2 ANQGSEA. The CDR3 reads CSVRGGRNEQFF. CDR3 nucleotide sequence: TGCAGCGTTCGTGGGGGCCGCAATGAGCAGTTCTTC.

This clonotype was seen ten or more times. V and J are TRBV4-2 and TRBJ1-2, with D perhaps TRBD1 (6 bases). Germline V gene data show CDR1 as LGHNA and CDR2 as YNFKEQ. The CDR3 extends over 16 amino acids. V was cut by 4 bases and J by 7 bases, with 22 bases left in between. The CDR3 sequence is CASSRTHREGYGGYTF. In DNA, the CDR3 is TGTGCCAGCAGCCGGACCCACAGGGAGGGGTACGGTGGCTACACCTTC.

This chain connects TRBV7-2 to TRBJ1-3; 11 bases map to TRBD1. J was trimmed by 7 bases and V by 5 bases; bases with no gene match: 10. CDR3 length: 16 residues. Germline-derived CDR1 and CDR2 are SGHTA and FQGNSA. CDR3 nucleotide sequence: TGTGCCAGCAGCCCCGGACAGGGGGCTTTATTTAACACCATATATTTT. It is translated as CASSPGQGALFNTIYF.

J is TRBJ2-3 and V is TRBV28; 8 nucleotides align to TRBD1. Trimming cost V 5 bases and J 0 bases; bases outside gene matches: 4. Germline CDR1 is MDHEN and CDR2 is SYDVKM. The CDR3 spans 15 residues. The CDR3 DNA is TGTGCCAGCAGTCAGGGGGCAAGGAGCACAGATACGCAGTATTTT. Encoded protein: CASSQGARSTDTQYF. Supplemented by reference TRBV28 and TRBJ2-3, the full variable domain reads DVKVTQSSRYLVKRTGEKVFLECVQDMDHENMFWYRQDPGLGLRLIYFSYDVKMKEKGDIPEGYSVSREKKERFSLILESASTNQTSMYLCASSQGARSTDTQYFGPGTRLTVL.

The chain joins TRBV29-1 to TRBJ2-1; 9 bases are shared with TRBD1. The CDR3 extends over 15 amino acids. Germline V gives CDR1 SQVTM, CDR2 ANQGSEA. With 7 bases clipped from V and 10 bases from J, the junction kept 17 bases outside the gene matches. CDR3 nucleotide sequence: TGCAGCGGGGGAAAGTTAGGACAGGGGCAGAGCGAGCAGTTCTTC. It is translated as CSGGKLGQGQSEQFF.